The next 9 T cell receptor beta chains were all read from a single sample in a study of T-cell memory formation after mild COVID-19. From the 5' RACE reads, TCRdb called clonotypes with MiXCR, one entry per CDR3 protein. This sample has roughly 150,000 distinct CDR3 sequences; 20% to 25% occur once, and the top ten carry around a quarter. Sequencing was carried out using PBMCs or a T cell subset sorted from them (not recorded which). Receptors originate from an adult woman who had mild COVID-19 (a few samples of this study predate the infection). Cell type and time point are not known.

As DNA, the CDR3 is TGCAGTGCTAGAAAAGCGGGGGAGTACGAGCAGTACTTC. The encoded protein is CSARKAGEYEQYF. The genes are TRBV20-1 and TRBJ2-7; 8 bases fit TRBD2. CDR3 length: 13 residues. Unmatched junction bases numbered 4, after V lost 2 bases and J lost 4 bases. CDR1 DFQATT and CDR2 SNEGSKA come from the germline V gene (reference sequence).

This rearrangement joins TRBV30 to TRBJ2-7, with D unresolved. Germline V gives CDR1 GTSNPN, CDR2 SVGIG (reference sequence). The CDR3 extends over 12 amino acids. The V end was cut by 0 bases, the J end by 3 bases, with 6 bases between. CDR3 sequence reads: CAWSVDNYEQYF. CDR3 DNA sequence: TGTGCCTGGAGTGTAGATAACTACGAGCAGTACTTC.

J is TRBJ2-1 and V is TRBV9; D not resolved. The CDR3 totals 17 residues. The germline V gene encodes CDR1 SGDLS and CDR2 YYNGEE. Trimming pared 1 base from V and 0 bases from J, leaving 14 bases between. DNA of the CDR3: TGTGCCAGCAGCGTAAGAGGAGTCCCGAGCTCCTACAATGAGCAGTTCTTC. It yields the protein CASSVRGVPSSYNEQFF.

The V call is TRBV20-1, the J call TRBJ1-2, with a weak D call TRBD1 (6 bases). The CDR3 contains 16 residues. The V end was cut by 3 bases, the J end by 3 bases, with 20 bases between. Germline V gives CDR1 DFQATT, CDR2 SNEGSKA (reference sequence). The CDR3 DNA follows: TGCAGTGCTAGCGGGGATCCAACAGGGCATTACTATGGCTACACCTTC. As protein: CSASGDPTGHYYGYTF.

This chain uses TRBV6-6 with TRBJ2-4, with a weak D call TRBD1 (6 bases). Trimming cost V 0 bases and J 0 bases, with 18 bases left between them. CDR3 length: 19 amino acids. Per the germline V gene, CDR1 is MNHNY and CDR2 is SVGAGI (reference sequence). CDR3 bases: TGTGCCAGCAGTTACTCGATAGGTTTAGGGGGATCAGCCAAAAACATTCAGTACTTC. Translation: CASSYSIGLGGSAKNIQYF.

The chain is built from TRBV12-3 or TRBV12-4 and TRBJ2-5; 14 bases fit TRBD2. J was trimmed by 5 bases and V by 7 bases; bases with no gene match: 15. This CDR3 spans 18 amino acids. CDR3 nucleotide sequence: TGTGCCAGCACCCCCCGACTAGCGGGAGGGTCTGACGGGGAGACCCAGTACTTC. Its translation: CASTPRLAGGSDGETQYF.

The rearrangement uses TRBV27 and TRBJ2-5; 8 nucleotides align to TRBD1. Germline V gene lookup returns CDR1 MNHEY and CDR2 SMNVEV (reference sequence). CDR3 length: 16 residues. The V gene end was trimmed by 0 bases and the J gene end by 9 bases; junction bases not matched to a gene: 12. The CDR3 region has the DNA TGTGCCAGCAGTTTATCTGGGGACAGGACTCTCCAGGCCCAGTACTTC. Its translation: CASSLSGDRTLQAQYF.

The chain's CDR3 is CASSLAKAGVDQPQHF. The CDR3 nucleotides are TGTGCCAGCAGCTTAGCTAAGGCAGGGGTTGATCAGCCCCAGCATTTT. The J gene is TRBJ1-5, the V gene TRBV7-9, with D possibly being TRBD1 (6 bases). Looked up from germline, CDR1 is SEHNR and CDR2 is FQNEAQ (reference sequence). The V gene lost 0 bases and the J gene lost 5 bases, with 14 bases spanning the gap. This CDR3 is built from 16 residues.

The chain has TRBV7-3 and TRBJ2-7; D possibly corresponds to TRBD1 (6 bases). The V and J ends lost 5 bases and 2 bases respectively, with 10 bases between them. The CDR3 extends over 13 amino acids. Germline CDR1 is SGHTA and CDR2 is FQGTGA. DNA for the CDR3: TGTGCCAGCAGCCAGGACAGTACCTACGAGCAGTACTTC. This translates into CASSQDSTYEQYF. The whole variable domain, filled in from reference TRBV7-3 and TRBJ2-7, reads GAGVSQTPSNKVTEKGKYVELRCDPISGHTALYWYRQSLGQGPEFLIYFQGTGAADDSGLPNDRFFAVRPEGSVSTLKIQRTERGDSAVYLCASSQDSTYEQYFGPGTRLTVT.